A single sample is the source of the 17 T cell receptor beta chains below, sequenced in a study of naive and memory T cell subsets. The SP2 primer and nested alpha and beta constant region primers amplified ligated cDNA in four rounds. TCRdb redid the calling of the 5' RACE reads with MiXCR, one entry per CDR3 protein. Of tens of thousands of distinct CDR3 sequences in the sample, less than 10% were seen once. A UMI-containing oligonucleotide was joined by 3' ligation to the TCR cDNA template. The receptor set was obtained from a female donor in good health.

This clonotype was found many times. As DNA, the CDR3 is TGTGCCAGCAGCTTAGAACTCAGGGGGCGTACTGGAAACACCATATATTTT. This translates into CASSLELRGRTGNTIYF. The V call is TRBV7-2, the J call TRBJ1-3; 8 bases agree with TRBD1. The germline CDR1 and CDR2 sequences are SGHTA and FQGNSA. Losses at the gene ends were 1 base for V and 2 bases for J; bases not matched to a gene: 7. The CDR3 totals 17 residues. The whole variable domain, filled in from reference TRBV7-2 and TRBJ1-3, reads GAGVSQSPSNKVTEKGKDVELRCDPISGHTALYWYRQSLGQGLEFLIYFQGNSAPDKSGLPSDRFSAERTGGSVSTLTIQRTQQEDSAVYLCASSLELRGRTGNTIYFGEGSWLTVV.

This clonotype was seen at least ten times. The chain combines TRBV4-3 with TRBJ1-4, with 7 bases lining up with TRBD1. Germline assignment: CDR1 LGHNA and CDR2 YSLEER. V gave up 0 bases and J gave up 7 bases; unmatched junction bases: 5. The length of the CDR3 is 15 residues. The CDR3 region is CASSQDAGGSEKLFF. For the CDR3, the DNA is TGCGCCAGCAGCCAAGATGCAGGGGGGAGTGAAAAACTGTTTTTT.

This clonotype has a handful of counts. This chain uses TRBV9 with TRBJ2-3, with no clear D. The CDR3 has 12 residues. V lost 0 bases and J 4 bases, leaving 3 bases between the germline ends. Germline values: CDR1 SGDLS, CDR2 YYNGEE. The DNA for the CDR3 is TGTGCCAGCAGCGTAGATTCAGATACGCAGTATTTT. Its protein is CASSVDSDTQYF.

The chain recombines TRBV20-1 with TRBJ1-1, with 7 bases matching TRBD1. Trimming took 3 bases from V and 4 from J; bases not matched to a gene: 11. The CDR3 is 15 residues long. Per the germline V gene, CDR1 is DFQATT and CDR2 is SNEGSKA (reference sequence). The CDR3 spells CSASDSGGVGTEAFF. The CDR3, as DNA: TGCAGTGCTAGCGATTCAGGGGGGGTGGGCACTGAAGCTTTCTTT.

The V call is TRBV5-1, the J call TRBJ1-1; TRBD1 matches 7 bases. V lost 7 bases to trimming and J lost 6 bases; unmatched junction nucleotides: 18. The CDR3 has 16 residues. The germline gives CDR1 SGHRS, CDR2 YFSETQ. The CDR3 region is CASQLQITGVAAEAFF. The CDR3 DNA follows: TGCGCCAGCCAACTACAGATTACAGGGGTCGCCGCTGAAGCTTTCTTT.

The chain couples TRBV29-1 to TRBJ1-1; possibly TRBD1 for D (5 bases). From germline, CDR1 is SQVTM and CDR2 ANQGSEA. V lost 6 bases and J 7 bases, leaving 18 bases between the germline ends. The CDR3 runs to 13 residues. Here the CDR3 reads CSVGHMRRGEAFF. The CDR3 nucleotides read TGCAGCGTGGGCCACATGAGGAGGGGTGAAGCTTTCTTT.

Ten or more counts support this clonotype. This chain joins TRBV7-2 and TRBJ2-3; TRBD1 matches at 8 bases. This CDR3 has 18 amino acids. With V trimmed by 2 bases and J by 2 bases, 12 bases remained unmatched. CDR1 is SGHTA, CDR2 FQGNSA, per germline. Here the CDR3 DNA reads TGTGCCAGCAGCTTAAGACGGGGATCAGGGGGCTTCACAGATACGCAGTATTTT. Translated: CASSLRRGSGGFTDTQYF.

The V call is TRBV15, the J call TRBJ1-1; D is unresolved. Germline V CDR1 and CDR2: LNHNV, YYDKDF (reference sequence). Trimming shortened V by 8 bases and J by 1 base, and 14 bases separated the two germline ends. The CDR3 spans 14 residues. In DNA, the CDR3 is TGTGCCACCGCGGGAGTACACCCGAACACTGAAGCTTTCTTT. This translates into CATAGVHPNTEAFF.

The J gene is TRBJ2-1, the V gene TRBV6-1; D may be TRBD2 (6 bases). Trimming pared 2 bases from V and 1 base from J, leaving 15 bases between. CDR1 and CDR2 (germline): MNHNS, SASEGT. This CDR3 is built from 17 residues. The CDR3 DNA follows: TGTGCCAGCAGTGAATGGCTTGGCGGGGATTCCTACAATGAGCAGTTCTTC. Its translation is CASSEWLGGDSYNEQFF.

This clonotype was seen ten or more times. The CDR3 nucleotides are TGTGCCAGCAGCTTCTCCCAGGACAAGTACTATGGCTACACCTTC. The encoded protein is CASSFSQDKYYGYTF. The V call is TRBV7-2, the J call TRBJ1-2, with a possible D match to TRBD1 (5 bases). Trimming shortened V by 3 bases and J by 3 bases, and 14 bases separated the two germline ends. The CDR3 runs 15 residues. Germline loops: CDR1 SGHTA, CDR2 FQGNSA.

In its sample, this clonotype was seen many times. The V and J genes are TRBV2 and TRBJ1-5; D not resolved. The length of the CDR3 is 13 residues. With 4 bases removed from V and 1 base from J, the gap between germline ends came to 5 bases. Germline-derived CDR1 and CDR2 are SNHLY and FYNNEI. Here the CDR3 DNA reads TGTGCCAGCAGTGTGGACAGCAATCAGCCCCAGCATTTT. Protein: CASSVDSNQPQHF.

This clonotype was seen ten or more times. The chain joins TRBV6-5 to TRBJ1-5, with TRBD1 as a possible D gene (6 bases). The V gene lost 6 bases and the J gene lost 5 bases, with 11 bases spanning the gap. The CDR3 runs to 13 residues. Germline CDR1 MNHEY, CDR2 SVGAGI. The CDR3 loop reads CASSRDTYQPQHF. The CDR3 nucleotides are TGTGCCAGCAGCCGGGACACATATCAGCCCCAGCATTTT.

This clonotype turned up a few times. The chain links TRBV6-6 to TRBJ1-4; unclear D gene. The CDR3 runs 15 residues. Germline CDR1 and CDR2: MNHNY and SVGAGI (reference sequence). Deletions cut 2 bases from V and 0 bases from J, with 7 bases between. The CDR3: CASSYHGATNEKLFF. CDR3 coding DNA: TGTGCCAGCAGTTACCACGGCGCAACTAATGAAAAACTGTTTTTT.

This CDR3 reads CASSLLGPTGYGGYTF. CDR3 in DNA: TGTGCCAGCAGCTTATTGGGCCCGACAGGATACGGTGGCTACACCTTC. This chain joins TRBV7-2 and TRBJ1-2, with a tentative D call TRBD1 (6 bases). This CDR3 spans 16 amino acids. CDR1 is SGHTA and CDR2 is FQGNSA in the germline V gene. Between the trimmed V and J ends, which lost 2 bases and 7 bases, there was a span of 20 bases.

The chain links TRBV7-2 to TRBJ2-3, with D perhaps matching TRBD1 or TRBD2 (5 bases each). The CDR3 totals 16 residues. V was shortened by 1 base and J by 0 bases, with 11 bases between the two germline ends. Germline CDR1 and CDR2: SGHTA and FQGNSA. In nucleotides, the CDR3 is TGTGCCAGCAGCTTAGTCGACAGACTAAGCACAGATACGCAGTATTTT. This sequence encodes CASSLVDRLSTDTQYF.

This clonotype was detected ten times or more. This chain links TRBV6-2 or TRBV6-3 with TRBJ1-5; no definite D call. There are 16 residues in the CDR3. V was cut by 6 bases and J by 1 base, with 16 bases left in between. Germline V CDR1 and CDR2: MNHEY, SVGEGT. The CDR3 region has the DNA TGTGCCAGCAGGAATAGCCCCTCTTGGAGCAATCAGCCCCAGCATTTT. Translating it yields CASRNSPSWSNQPQHF.

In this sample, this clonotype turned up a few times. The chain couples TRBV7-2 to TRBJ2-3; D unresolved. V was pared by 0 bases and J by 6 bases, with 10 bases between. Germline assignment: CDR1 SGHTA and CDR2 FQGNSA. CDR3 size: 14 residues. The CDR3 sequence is CASSLAKGPDTQYF. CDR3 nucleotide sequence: TGTGCCAGCAGCTTAGCAAAAGGCCCGGATACGCAGTATTTT.